What follows is one TCR beta chain and its context. Its specificity is unknown. An end of the junction does not agree with germline; a read error may underlie this. The CDR3 totals 15 residues. Germline CDR1 is SSHAT and CDR2 is FNYEAQ (reference sequence). The sample originates from a study of PD-1 blockade in mismatch repair-deficient tumors. Regarding the study as a whole: Tumor-resident clones, often absent from pretreatment blood, expanded after pembrolizumab and then contracted.

Produced via immunoSEQ multiplex PCR; TCRdb's table is partial and in-frame only. The profile shows some 100,000 clones, about 79% of them singletons. TCR sequencing covered a few patients who responded to pembrolizumab. This specimen was peripheral blood, taken roughly eight months after starting pembrolizumab. The J gene is TRBJ1-4, the V gene TRBV7-7, with TRBD1 matching over 10 bases. The receptor was isolated from an adult with mismatch repair-deficient cancer. DNA for the CDR3: TGTGCTAGCAGCTTAGGCGGGACAGGGGACGAAAAACTGTTTTTT. Translating gives CASSLGGTGDEKLFF.